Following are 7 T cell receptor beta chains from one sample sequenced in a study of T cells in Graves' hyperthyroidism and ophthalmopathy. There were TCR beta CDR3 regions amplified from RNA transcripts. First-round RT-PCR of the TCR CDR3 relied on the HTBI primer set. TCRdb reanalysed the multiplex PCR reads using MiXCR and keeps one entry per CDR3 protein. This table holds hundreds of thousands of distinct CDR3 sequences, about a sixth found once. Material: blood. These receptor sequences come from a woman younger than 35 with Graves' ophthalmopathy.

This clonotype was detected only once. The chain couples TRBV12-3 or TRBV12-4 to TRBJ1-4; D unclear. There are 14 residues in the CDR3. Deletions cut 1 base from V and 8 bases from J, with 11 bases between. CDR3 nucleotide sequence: TGTGCCAGCAGTTTAGGGACCCTGGGAGAAAAACTGTTTTTT. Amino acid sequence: CASSLGTLGEKLFF.

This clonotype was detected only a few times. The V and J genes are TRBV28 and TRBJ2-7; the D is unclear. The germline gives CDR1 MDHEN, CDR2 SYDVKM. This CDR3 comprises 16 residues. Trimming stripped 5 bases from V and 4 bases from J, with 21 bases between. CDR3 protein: CASSLWAETGLYEQYF. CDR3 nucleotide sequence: TGTGCCAGCAGTCTCTGGGCCGAAACCGGGTTGTACGAGCAGTACTTC.

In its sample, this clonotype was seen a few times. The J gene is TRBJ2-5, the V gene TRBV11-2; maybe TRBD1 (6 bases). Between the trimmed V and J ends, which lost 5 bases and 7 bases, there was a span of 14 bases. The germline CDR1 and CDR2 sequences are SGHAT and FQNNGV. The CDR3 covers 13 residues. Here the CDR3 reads CASSGDSRGTQYF. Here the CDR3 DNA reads TGTGCCAGCAGCGGAGACAGCAGGGGGACCCAGTACTTC.

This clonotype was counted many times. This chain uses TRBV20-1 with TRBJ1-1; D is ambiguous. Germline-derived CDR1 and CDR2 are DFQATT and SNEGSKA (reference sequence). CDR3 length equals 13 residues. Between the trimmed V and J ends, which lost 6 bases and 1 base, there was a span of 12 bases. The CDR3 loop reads CSARLARNTEAFF. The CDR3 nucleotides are TGCAGTGCCCGTCTGGCCAGGAACACTGAAGCTTTCTTT.

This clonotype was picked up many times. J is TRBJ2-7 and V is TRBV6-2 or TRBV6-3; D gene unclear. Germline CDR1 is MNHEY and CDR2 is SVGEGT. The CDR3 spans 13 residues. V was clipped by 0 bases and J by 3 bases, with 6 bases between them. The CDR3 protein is CASSYSDYYEQYF. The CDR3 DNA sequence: TGTGCCAGCAGTTACTCTGATTACTACGAGCAGTACTTC.

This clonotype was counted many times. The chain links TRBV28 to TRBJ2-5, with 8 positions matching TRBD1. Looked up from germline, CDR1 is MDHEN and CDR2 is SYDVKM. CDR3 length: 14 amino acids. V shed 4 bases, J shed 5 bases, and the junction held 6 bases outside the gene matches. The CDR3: CASSWTGLSETQYF. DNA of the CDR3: TGTGCCAGCAGTTGGACAGGGCTTAGTGAGACCCAGTACTTC.

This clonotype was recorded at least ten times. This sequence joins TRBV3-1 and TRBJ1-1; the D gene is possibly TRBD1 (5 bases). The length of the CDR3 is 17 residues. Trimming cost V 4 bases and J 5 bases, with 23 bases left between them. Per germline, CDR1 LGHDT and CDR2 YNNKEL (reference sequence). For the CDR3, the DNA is TGTGCCAGCAGCCGACCTCCCCTCAGCATGGGGGGGACTGAAGCTTTCTTT. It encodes CASSRPPLSMGGTEAFF.